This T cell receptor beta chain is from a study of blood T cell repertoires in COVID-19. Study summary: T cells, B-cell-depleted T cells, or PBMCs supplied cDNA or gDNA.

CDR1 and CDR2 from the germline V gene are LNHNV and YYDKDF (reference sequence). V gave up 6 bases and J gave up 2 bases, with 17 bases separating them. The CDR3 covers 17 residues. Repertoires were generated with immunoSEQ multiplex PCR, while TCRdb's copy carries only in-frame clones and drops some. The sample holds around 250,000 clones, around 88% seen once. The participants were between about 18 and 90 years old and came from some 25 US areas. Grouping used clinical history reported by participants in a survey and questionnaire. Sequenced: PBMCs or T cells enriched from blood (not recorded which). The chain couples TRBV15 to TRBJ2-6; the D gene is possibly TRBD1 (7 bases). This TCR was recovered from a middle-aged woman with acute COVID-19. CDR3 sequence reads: CATRPVGGGAGANVLTF. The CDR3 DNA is TGTGCCACCAGACCCGTAGGAGGGGGCGCTGGGGCCAACGTCCTGACTTTC.